A selection of T cell receptor beta chains follows, all from one sample in a study of OX40 agonist ivuxolimab in advanced cancers. Sequencing was performed with immunoSEQ multiplex PCR; in TCRdb, only in-frame clones are kept and a portion is missing. The table has approximately 31,000 clones, roughly 89% seen once. The source was CD4+ or CD8+ T cells sorted from blood, collected in a trial of the OX40 agonist ivuxolimab. The receptors derive from an adult with an advanced solid tumor such as melanoma, head and neck, liver or kidney cancer. Each CDR3 is given with its conserved first and last residue. The D gene is left open where the match is weak. The listing skips clone size in some rows; elsewhere it reads once, few, many or a size class.

j_gene | abundance | d_gene | v_gene | CDR3aa | CDR3nt
TRBJ1-2 | NA | TRBD1 | TRBV30 | CAWSLATGDYGYTF | TGTGCCTGGAGTTTAGCGACAGGGGACTATGGCTACACCTTC
TRBJ2-3 | NA | TRBD1 | TRBV18 | CASSLQQGLNTDTQYF | TGTGCCAGCTCACTACAACAGGGGCTTAACACAGATACGCAGTATTTT
TRBJ2-7 | NA | TRBD1 | TRBV5-1 | CASSLQGTGVREQYF | TGCGCCAGCAGCTTGCAAGGGACAGGGGTCCGGGAGCAGTACTTC
TRBJ1-1 | NA | NA | TRBV9 | CASSASFSTIRNTEAFF | TGTGCCAGCAGCGCATCCTTTTCCACCATTAGAAACACTGAAGCTTTCTTT
TRBJ2-7 | NA | NA | TRBV9 | CASSKGSRYSYEQYF | TGTGCCAGCAGCAAGGGTAGCAGATACTCCTACGAGCAGTACTTC
TRBJ2-7 | NA | NA | TRBV15 | CATSRDRDSYEQYF | TGTGCCACCAGCAGAGATCGAGACTCCTACGAGCAGTACTTC
TRBJ2-1 | NA | NA | TRBV11-2 | CASSLQGGSLSYEQFF | TGTGCCAGCAGTTTACAGGGGGGGTCCCTAAGCTATGAGCAGTTCTTC
TRBJ1-5 | NA | TRBD1 | TRBV5-8 | CASSLEGANRQPQHF | TGTGCCAGCAGCTTGGAGGGGGCTAATAGGCAGCCCCAGCATTTT
TRBJ2-7 | NA | NA | TRBV2 | CASSDQPYEQYF | TGTGCCAGCAGTGACCAACCCTACGAGCAGTACTTC
TRBJ2-1 | NA | TRBD2 | TRBV27 | CASSLRTSGEQFF | TGTGCCAGCAGTTTAAGGACTAGCGGTGAGCAGTTCTTC
TRBJ2-7 | NA | NA | TRBV10-1 | CASSIRPGEAEQYF | TGCGCCAGCAGTATCAGACCCGGGGAGGCCGAGCAGTACTTC
TRBJ1-1 | NA | NA | TRBV7-9 | CASSLIEGEAFF | TGTGCCAGCAGCTTAATCGAGGGTGAAGCTTTCTTT
TRBJ1-2 | NA | TRBD1 | TRBV6-5 | CASSYQGTGDGYTF | TGTGCCAGCAGTTACCAAGGGACAGGGGATGGCTACACCTTC
TRBJ2-1 | NA | TRBD2 | TRBV28 | CASSWTSGYNEQFF | TGTGCCAGCAGTTGGACTAGCGGGTACAATGAGCAGTTCTTC
TRBJ2-4 | NA | NA | TRBV5-5 | CASSVQPHGAKNIQYF | TGTGCCAGCAGCGTACAGCCCCACGGGGCCAAAAACATTCAGTACTTC
TRBJ2-7 | NA | NA | TRBV5-1 | CASSGTKYEQYF | TGCGCCAGCAGCGGGACAAAGTACGAGCAGTACTTC
TRBJ2-1 | few | NA | TRBV28 | CASSPGDGGRNEQFF | TGTGCCAGCAGCCCGGGAGACGGGGGACGGAATGAGCAGTTCTTC
TRBJ2-7 | NA | TRBD2 | TRBV28 | CASSSSGGLAGTEQYF | TGTGCCAGCAGTTCGTCAGGGGGACTAGCGGGCACAGAGCAGTACTTC
TRBJ1-5 | NA | NA | TRBV2 | CASTVGGPDQPQHF | TGTGCCAGCACAGTTGGGGGGCCGGATCAGCCCCAGCATTTT
TRBJ2-1 | NA | TRBD2 | TRBV19 | CASSKPGLGGNEQFF | TGTGCCAGTAGTAAACCGGGACTAGGGGGCAATGAGCAGTTCTTC
TRBJ2-7 | NA | TRBD2 | TRBV5-4 | CASSPGLAVTYEQYF | TGTGCCAGCAGCCCGGGACTAGCGGTCACCTACGAGCAGTACTTC
TRBJ1-1 | few | NA | TRBV29-1 | CSAQGRNTEAFF | TGCAGCGCGCAGGGACGGAACACTGAAGCTTTCTTT
TRBJ2-1 | NA | NA | TRBV9 | CASSVGYNEQFF | TGTGCCAGCAGCGTAGGATACAATGAGCAGTTCTTC
TRBJ2-3 | NA | NA | TRBV19 | CASSITDTQYF | TGTGCCAGTAGTATCACAGATACGCAGTATTTT
TRBJ2-7 | NA | NA | TRBV27 | CASSYVRSYEQYF | TGTGCCAGCAGTTATGTGAGATCCTACGAGCAGTACTTC
TRBJ1-1 | NA | NA | TRBV10-3 | CAIFQGLGTEAFF | TGTGCCATCTTTCAGGGGCTTGGCACTGAAGCTTTCTTT
TRBJ1-2 | NA | NA | TRBV28 | CASSLRGLGYTF | TGTGCCAGCAGCTTAAGGGGCTTAGGCTACACCTTC
TRBJ2-7 | NA | NA | TRBV9 | CASSVAWDPREQYF | TGTGCCAGCAGCGTAGCTTGGGACCCTCGGGAGCAGTACTTC
TRBJ2-3 | once | NA | TRBV5-6 | CASSLGTNTQYF | TGTGCCAGCAGCTTGGGGACCAATACGCAGTATTTT
TRBJ2-7 | once | NA | TRBV6-5 | CASRNSFFYEQYF | TGTGCCAGCAGGAACAGTTTCTTCTACGAGCAGTACTTC
TRBJ1-3 | NA | NA | TRBV30 | CAWSVVGSGNTIYF | TGTGCCTGGAGTGTAGTGGGCAGCGGAAACACCATATATTTT
TRBJ1-3 | NA | NA | TRBV30 | CASTRQTKSGNTIYF | TGTGCCTCTACCCGACAGACCAAATCAGGAAACACCATATATTTT
TRBJ2-1 | NA | NA | TRBV5-4 | CASSFGTHYNEQFF | TGTGCCAGCAGCTTCGGGACTCACTACAATGAGCAGTTCTTC
TRBJ2-5 | NA | TRBD1 | TRBV7-2 | CASSRDSRKETQYF | TGTGCCAGCAGCCGGGACAGCCGAAAAGAGACCCAGTACTTC
TRBJ1-3 | NA | NA | TRBV5-4 | CASSVDRVSGNTIYF | TGTGCCAGCAGTGTGGACAGAGTCTCTGGAAACACCATATATTTT
TRBJ2-7 | NA | TRBD1 | TRBV28 | CASSSSDRDRYEQYF | TGTGCCAGCAGTTCGAGCGACAGGGACCGCTACGAGCAGTACTTC
TRBJ2-7 | once | NA | TRBV7-2 | CASSPRTTSYEQYF | TGTGCCAGCAGCCCCCGGACGACTAGCTACGAGCAGTACTTC
TRBJ2-3 | NA | NA | TRBV5-4 | CASTLGQGRDTQYF | TGTGCCAGCACCTTGGGCCAGGGAAGAGATACGCAGTATTTT
TRBJ2-2 | NA | TRBD2 | TRBV6-1 | CASSMLADYTGELFF | TGTGCCAGCTCAATGCTAGCGGACTACACCGGGGAGCTGTTTTTT
TRBJ2-1 | NA | TRBD2 | TRBV28 | CASTTGGIEQFF | TGTGCCAGCACCACGGGGGGTATTGAGCAGTTCTTC
TRBJ1-2 | NA | TRBD1 | TRBV28 | CASSGPTGSYAYGYTF | TGTGCCAGCAGTGGCCCGACAGGGAGCTACGCCTATGGCTACACCTTC
TRBJ2-4 | NA | TRBD2 | TRBV9 | CASSRLAGDKNIQYF | TGTGCCAGCAGCCGACTAGCGGGGGACAAAAACATTCAGTACTTC
TRBJ2-7 | few | NA | TRBV18 | CASSPGPQPGEQYF | TGTGCCAGCTCACCAGGGCCCCAACCGGGAGAGCAGTACTTC
TRBJ1-2 | once | NA | TRBV6-5 | CASSQRTAAYGYTF | TGTGCCAGCAGCCAGCGGACAGCCGCCTATGGCTACACCTTC
TRBJ2-3 | NA | TRBD2 | TRBV2 | CASSEDPRRAGEVADTQYF | TGTGCCAGCAGTGAAGACCCCCGACGAGCGGGAGAAGTAGCAGATACGCAGTATTTT
TRBJ1-1 | NA | TRBD1 | TRBV28 | CASRDRAEAFF | TGTGCCAGCAGAGACAGGGCTGAAGCTTTCTTT
TRBJ2-7 | once | NA | TRBV11-2 | CASSLGAGTEQYF | TGTGCCAGCAGCTTAGGGGCAGGGACCGAGCAGTACTTC
TRBJ1-2 | NA | TRBD1 | TRBV28 | CASRQGSYGYTF | TGTGCCAGCAGACAGGGGTCCTATGGCTACACCTTC
TRBJ1-2 | NA | TRBD1 | TRBV28 | CASSYSGQGYGYTF | TGTGCCAGCAGTTACTCAGGACAGGGCTATGGCTACACCTTC
TRBJ2-1 | NA | TRBD2 | TRBV7-6 | CASSLVVAGGAWEQFF | TGTGCCAGCAGCTTAGTCGTTGCGGGAGGTGCATGGGAGCAGTTCTTC
TRBJ2-3 | NA | TRBD2 | TRBV2 | CASSPSGGVADTQYF | TGTGCCAGCAGCCCAAGCGGGGGGGTGGCTGATACGCAGTATTTT
TRBJ2-5 | NA | NA | TRBV15 | CATSKTGWETQYF | TGTGCCACCAGTAAAACAGGGTGGGAGACCCAGTACTTC
TRBJ2-7 | NA | NA | TRBV6-1 | CASSTGRSSYEQYF | TGTGCCAGCAGTACTGGACGTAGCTCCTACGAGCAGTACTTC
TRBJ1-2 | NA | TRBD1 | TRBV2 | CASRWTGTNYGYTF | TGTGCCAGTCGGTGGACAGGGACTAACTATGGCTACACCTTC